This T cell receptor beta chain was identified during a study of T-cell reconstitution after alpha-beta-depleted transplantation in children. TCRbeta library preparation incorporated unique molecular identifiers. TCRdb reanalysed the PCR reads using MiXCR and keeps one entry per CDR3 protein. In the table there are 640,000 or so distinct CDR3 sequences, around 17% of which are singletons. The V gene lost 2 bases and the J gene lost 5 bases, with 12 bases spanning the gap. In germline, CDR1 is SGHTA, CDR2 FQGNSA. CDR3 length: 14 residues. The TCR was taken from a human donor who donated a stem cell graft to a child with acute myeloid leukemia. The chain employs TRBV7-2 and TRBJ2-5; D not certain. The sequencing here drew on PBMCs from the stem cell graft donor, taken from the stem cell graft. The CDR3 region is CASSLIPGLETQYF. DNA for the CDR3: TGTGCCAGCAGCTTAATCCCAGGATTGGAGACCCAGTACTTC.